Listed below are T cell receptor beta chains from one sample, sequenced in a study of cytomegalovirus exposure and HLA in healthy donors. TCRdb's table, derived via immunoSEQ multiplex PCR, lists solely in-frame clones and lacks some. The repertoire consists of about 94,000 clones, with 78% occurring once and the leading ten covering around 0.74%. Source material: PBMCs. The receptors shown here come from a woman aged 55-69 years in good health and CMV-seronegative. Both conserved end residues are part of each CDR3. The D gene is left open where the match is weak. Clone size, where shown, is once, few, many, or a class for clones that have expanded.

d_call,clone_size,v_call,j_call,cdr3_nt,cdr3_aa
-,-,TRBV5-1,TRBJ2-2,TGCGCCAGCAGCTTGGGGACAGTGAACACCGGGGAGCTGTTTTTT,CASSLGTVNTGELFF
-,-,TRBV2,TRBJ1-1,TGTGCCAGCAGTGAATCAACCCACAGTCGTTCTTTCTTT,CASSESTHSRSFF
-,-,TRBV19,TRBJ2-3,TGTGCCAGTAGTATACTTCGGGACCCCCAGGGGGATACGCAGTATTTT,CASSILRDPQGDTQYF
-,-,TRBV28,TRBJ2-1,TGTGCCAGCAGTTCGAGGCCTAGCTCCTACAATGAGCAGTTCTTC,CASSSRPSSYNEQFF
-,-,TRBV18,TRBJ2-5,TGTGCCAGCTCACCGGGGCTGCGGGAGACCCAGTACTTC,CASSPGLRETQYF
-,-,TRBV6-5,TRBJ1-1,TGTGCCAGCAGTCGGGACACCAGTGAAGCTTTCTTT,CASSRDTSEAFF
-,few,TRBV6-5,TRBJ1-2,TGTGCCAGCAGTTATACCGGGTCGGGCTACACCTTC,CASSYTGSGYTF
-,-,TRBV10-3,TRBJ2-5,TGTGCCTTTGTAGAACAAGAGACCCAGTACTTC,CAFVEQETQYF
-,once,TRBV19,TRBJ2-1,TGTGCCAGTAGTGCGGGACCCAACAATGAGCAGTTCTTC,CASSAGPNNEQFF
-,-,TRBV6-6,TRBJ2-2,TGTGCAAGCTGGGAGGCCCAGAACACCGGGGAGCTGTTTTTT,CASWEAQNTGELFF
TRBD1,-,TRBV30,TRBJ2-5,TGTGCCTGGAGTGTATACAGGGGAGAAGAGACCCAGTACTTC,CAWSVYRGEETQYF
-,-,TRBV7-9,TRBJ2-5,TGTGCCAGCAGCTTAGCGCTGGGCCCTATCCAAGAGACCCAGTACTTC,CASSLALGPIQETQYF
-,-,TRBV10-1,TRBJ2-7,TGCGCCAGCAGTGAGATGGGGCCTGCCGGCGAGCAGTACTTC,CASSEMGPAGEQYF
TRBD1,-,TRBV5-4,TRBJ2-3,TGTGCCAGCAGCTTGGAGTTTGGACAGGGGTTTACGGGGATCGGAGATACGCAGTATTTT,CASSLEFGQGFTGIGDTQYF
-,-,TRBV2,TRBJ1-2,TGTGCCAGCAGGCAGGGATCTAACTATGGCTACACCTTC,CASRQGSNYGYTF
-,-,TRBV21-1,TRBJ1-5,TGTGCCAGCAGGAAAAGGGACAGGGAGGATCAGCCCCAGCATTTT,CASRKRDREDQPQHF
-,-,TRBV13,TRBJ2-1,TGTGCCAGCAGCTTAGGAGGGAGTGATGAGCAGTTCTTC,CASSLGGSDEQFF
TRBD2,-,TRBV2,TRBJ2-2,TGTGCCAGCAGTCTAGCGGGAGGGCGTAGGCGGGAGCTGTTTTTT,CASSLAGGRRRELFF
-,-,TRBV28,TRBJ1-3,TGTGCCAGCAGTTTCGGGGGGCCCAACCACCCCTCTGGAAACACCATATATTTT,CASSFGGPNHPSGNTIYF
-,-,TRBV7-6,TRBJ1-5,TGTGCCAGCAGCTCTGACAGAGATCAGCCCCAGCATTTT,CASSSDRDQPQHF
-,once,TRBV19,TRBJ1-5,TGTGCCAGTAGTCTACAGGGTGGACAGCCCCAGCATTTT,CASSLQGGQPQHF